Below are 17 T cell receptor beta chains sequenced from a single sample in a study of blood T cells in healthy people across ages. The second PCR ran about 6 to 11 cycles with a sample-barcoded 5' primer and J-beta primers. TCRdb reanalysed the 5' RACE reads using MiXCR and keeps one entry per CDR3 protein. The sample lists about 1,400,000 distinct CDR3 sequences, about 40% occurring once. The sequenced sample consisted of blood. These receptors originate from a woman aged 18-29 years in good health.

V is TRBV6-2 or TRBV6-3 and J is TRBJ2-3; no firm D call. Germline CDR1 MNHEY, CDR2 SVGEGT. This CDR3 has 14 residues. Between the trimmed V and J ends, which lost 6 bases and 2 bases, there was a span of 12 bases. The CDR3 DNA sequence: TGTGCCAGCAGGGGCCGGAGCTCCACAGATACGCAGTATTTT. This encodes CASRGRSSTDTQYF.

The V gene is TRBV7-3, the J gene TRBJ1-1, with D possibly matching TRBD1 (5 bases). The CDR3 covers 15 residues. Germline CDR1 and CDR2: SGHTA and FQGTGA. V lost 5 bases and J lost 5, with 18 bases in between. The CDR3 DNA follows: TGTGCCAGCAGCCCCGAACAGGTCCGGGGGACTGAAGCTTTCTTT. The encoded protein is CASSPEQVRGTEAFF.

The rearrangement links TRBV25-1 to TRBJ2-4; 8 bases fit TRBD1. The germline CDR1 and CDR2 sequences are MGHDK and SYGVNS. Losses at the gene ends were 0 bases for V and 3 bases for J; bases not matched to a gene: 13. CDR3 length: 19 amino acids. CDR3 in amino acids: CASSEYSGGQGAIKNIQYF. CDR3 nucleotides: TGTGCCAGCAGTGAATATTCCGGCGGGCAGGGGGCTATCAAAAACATTCAGTACTTC.

The J gene is TRBJ1-2, the V gene TRBV6-4; TRBD1 aligns across 8 bases. Per germline, CDR1 MRHNA and CDR2 SNTAGT. This CDR3 comprises 15 residues. Unmatched junction bases numbered 4, after V lost 0 bases and J lost 4 bases. The CDR3 nucleotides read TGTGCCAGCAGTGACTCAGGACAGGGCCCCTATGGCTACACCTTC. It translates to CASSDSGQGPYGYTF.

The chain joins TRBV3-1 to TRBJ2-7; 8 nucleotides agree with TRBD2. Germline loops: CDR1 LGHDT, CDR2 YNNKEL (reference sequence). There are 15 residues in the CDR3. The V and J ends lost 5 bases and 2 bases, in that order; junction bases with no gene match: 8. CDR3 sequence reads: CASSIRTSWTYEQYF. In nucleotides, the CDR3 is TGTGCCAGCAGCATCCGGACTAGCTGGACCTACGAGCAGTACTTC.

This clonotype was seen a few times. The chain recombines TRBV5-1 with TRBJ2-4; possibly TRBD2 for D (5 bases). The length of the CDR3 is 12 residues. The germline V and J ends were trimmed by 4 bases and 13 bases, with 15 bases remaining between them. The germline gives CDR1 SGHRS, CDR2 YFSETQ. CDR3 sequence reads: CASSLTFGEQYF. CDR3 nucleotide sequence: TGCGCCAGCAGCCTGACTTTTGGGGAGCAGTACTTC.

The V and J genes are TRBV4-1 and TRBJ1-4; D is uncertain. CDR1 MGHRA and CDR2 YSYEKL come from the germline V gene. The CDR3 is made up of 14 amino acids. V was trimmed by 1 base and J by 4 bases, leaving 7 bases between them. The DNA of the CDR3 is TGCGCCAGCAGCCAAGTCCCGAATAATGAAAAACTGTTTTTT. Protein: CASSQVPNNEKLFF.

The chain is built from TRBV20-1 and TRBJ2-7; 9 bases are shared with TRBD1. Losses at the gene ends were 5 bases for V and 8 bases for J; bases not matched to a gene: 10. The CDR3 contains 13 residues. Germline lookup yields CDR1 DFQATT and CDR2 SNEGSKA (reference sequence). CDR3 sequence: CSAPGTGKYKQYF. DNA of the CDR3: TGCAGTGCTCCCGGGACAGGGAAATACAAGCAGTACTTC.

Only a few counts were recorded for this clonotype. This chain links TRBV5-1 with TRBJ2-7; D is possibly TRBD1 (6 bases). Trimming cost V 0 bases and J 3 bases, with 10 bases left between them. Germline-derived CDR1 and CDR2 are SGHRS and YFSETQ. The CDR3 contains 14 residues. In nucleotides, the CDR3 is TGCGCCAGCAGCTTGGGGACAGACTACTACGAGCAGTACTTC. As protein: CASSLGTDYYEQYF.

This clonotype was seen a few times. The chain has TRBV3-1 and TRBJ2-7, with TRBD2 matching 13 bases. Trimming took 4 bases from V and 1 from J; bases not matched to a gene: 4. This CDR3 has 16 residues. CDR1 is LGHDT and CDR2 is YNNKEL in the germline V gene (reference sequence). CDR3 nucleotide sequence: TGTGCCAGCAGCCTGCGACTAGCGGGGGGATCCTACGAGCAGTACTTC. Translation gives CASSLRLAGGSYEQYF.

V usage is TRBV12-3 or TRBV12-4 and J usage is TRBJ1-2, with unresolved D. The ends were cut back, 10 bases at V and 0 bases at J, with 9 bases in the middle. There are 12 residues in the CDR3. The CDR3 here is CANSVPNYGYTF. DNA for the CDR3: TGTGCCAACTCTGTCCCTAACTATGGCTACACCTTC.

The CDR3, as DNA: TGTGCCATCAGTGAGACAGGCTCCCCCTACGAGCAGTACTTC. Amino acids: CAISETGSPYEQYF. This sequence joins TRBV10-3 and TRBJ2-7; weak D call: TRBD1 (5 bases). Germline V gene data show CDR1 as ENHRY and CDR2 as SYGVKD. The V and J ends lost 2 bases and 2 bases respectively, with 10 bases between them. The CDR3 is made up of 14 amino acids.

This clonotype was seen only a few times. The rearrangement uses TRBV29-1 and TRBJ2-1; perhaps TRBD2 as D (6 bases). CDR3 length equals 14 residues. Germline values: CDR1 SQVTM, CDR2 ANQGSEA. Trimming left V 3 bases short and J 3 bases short, with 12 bases between. CDR3 DNA: TGCAGCGTTGATTGGGCTAGCGACTACAATGAGCAGTTCTTC. Translated, it gives CSVDWASDYNEQFF.

J is TRBJ2-3 and V is TRBV11-2, with D maybe TRBD2 (6 bases). Germline CDR1 and CDR2: SGHAT and FQNNGV. The CDR3 has 15 amino acids. Trimming removed 4 bases from V and 0 bases from J, with 11 bases in between. CDR3 DNA: TGTGCCAGCAGCTATGCGGGACTTAGCACAGATACGCAGTATTTT. It translates to CASSYAGLSTDTQYF.

V is TRBV10-3 and J is TRBJ2-5; 8 bases line up with TRBD1. The last part of the DNA fits TRBJ2-7 better; the J call may be wrong. The CDR3 runs to 13 residues. Germline V lookup: CDR1 ENHRY, CDR2 SYGVKD. CDR3 nucleotide sequence: TGTGCCGGCGGGCCAGGGGGCAACTACGAGCAGTACTTC. The encoded protein is CAGGPGGNYEQYF.

This clonotype has a count of ten or more. The chain has TRBV6-5 and TRBJ2-1; D may be TRBD1 (7 bases). Germline-derived CDR1 and CDR2 are MNHEY and SVGAGI. V dropped 5 bases and J dropped 7 bases, with 18 bases sitting between them. The CDR3 has 15 amino acids. The CDR3 nucleotides read TGTGCCAGCAGTGGAGGGGGCCAGGCCCAAAATGAGCAGTTCTTC. Its translation is CASSGGGQAQNEQFF.

The chain is built from TRBV6-5 and TRBJ2-5, with no clear D. Germline V gene lookup returns CDR1 MNHEY and CDR2 SVGAGI. This CDR3 is 16 amino acids long. V lost 0 bases, J lost 11 bases, and 22 bases lay in between. CDR3: CASSYSRTPYYNEQYF. The CDR3 region has the DNA TGTGCCAGCAGTTACTCGCGGACGCCCTACTACAATGAGCAGTACTTC.